This T cell receptor beta chain was documented in a study of T cell repertoires in cytomegalovirus infection. Study as a whole: From public TCR beta signatures came an indication of both CMV infection and matching HLA type.

Study findings and constraints: Cumulative frequency (of public TCR beta family members) identified carriers of CMV plus the relevant HLA. HLA-C-restricted CMV-specific TCR beta clonotypes prevailed in the ex vivo response.

TCRdb processed the reads anew with MiXCR; each CDR3 protein has one entry. The table shows roughly 320,000 distinct CDR3 sequences, with more than 8% occurring only once. Concerning this clonotype: Its cognate antigen is unknown.

Sequenced: PBMCs. The TCR was taken from a human donor in good health (CMV status not recorded). Some clones in this sample may be carry-over from other donors' samples.

CDR3 bases: TGTGCCAGCTCACGGCCGAACAATGAGCAGTTCTTC. This encodes CASSRPNNEQFF. The genes are TRBV18 and TRBJ2-1; D gene uncertain. With 4 bases removed from V and 5 bases from J, the gap between germline ends came to 6 bases. CDR1 and CDR2 from the germline V gene are KGHSH and LQKENI. The CDR3 loop spans 12 amino acids.